This T cell receptor beta chain was profiled in a study of blood T cell repertoires in COVID-19. Germline values: CDR1 SGHDT, CDR2 YYEEEE. CDR3 size: 14 residues. V lost 1 base to trimming and J lost 7 bases; unmatched junction nucleotides: 4. Per the study methods: Amplification with reference gene primers provided the estimates of nucleated cell counts. Profiling relied on immunoSEQ multiplex PCR, and the TCRdb table lists in-frame clones only, not all of them. That table supplies the V and J calls and clone size; D and trimming were determined from the DNA. The sample yields around 220,000 clones, roughly 84% seen once.

The chain couples TRBV5-6 to TRBJ1-5, with 8 positions matching TRBD1. Sequencing was carried out using peripheral blood. This clonotype was sampled from a woman aged 40 to 50 who had recovered from COVID-19. DNA for the CDR3: TGTGCCAGCAGCTTGTGGACAGGGAGACAGCCCCAGCATTTT. Translation gives CASSLWTGRQPQHF. The variable domain in full, completed from reference TRBV5-6 and TRBJ1-5, reads DAGVTQSPTHLIKTRGQQVTLRCSPKSGHDTVSWYQQALGQGPQFIFQYYEEEERQRGNFPDRFSGHQFPNYSSELNVNALLLGDSALYLCASSLWTGRQPQHFGDGTRLSIL.